The rows below give T cell receptor beta chains drawn from one sample of a study of blood T cell repertoires in COVID-19. The protocol was immunoSEQ multiplex PCR, while the TCRdb copy is restricted to in-frame clones and leaves out a portion. This sample has roughly 150,000 clones, with 70% to 90% found just once. Sequenced material: peripheral blood. The receptors were gathered from a woman at least 80 years old with COVID-19, enrolled during active disease. CDR3s leave out the opening cysteine and the closing phenylalanine or tryptophan. The order of the fields is V gene, CDR3 protein.

V gene: TRBV2; CDR3 protein: ASRVDSVNSPLH
V gene: TRBV9; CDR3 protein: ASSSRLAGQTGELF
V gene: TRBV5-1; CDR3 protein: ASSLAPGNNEQF
V gene: TRBV2; CDR3 protein: ASIQDRGATGELF
V gene: TRBV27; CDR3 protein: ASNNRGRSTEAF
V gene: TRBV19; CDR3 protein: ASRTGGSGETQY
V gene: TRBV15; CDR3 protein: ATSREGVSLH
V gene: TRBV6-6; CDR3 protein: ASSTGTGETQY
V gene: TRBV5-1; CDR3 protein: ASSPTGSLLYEQY
V gene: TRBV3-1/TRBV3-2; CDR3 protein: ASSQGTGRNQPQH
V gene: TRBV7-2; CDR3 protein: ASSLRGGTGELF
V gene: TRBV11-2; CDR3 protein: ASSLAGRVPHPYNEQF
V gene: TRBV6-5; CDR3 protein: ASRPGSLGNTIY
V gene: TRBV28; CDR3 protein: ASLRLNEKLF
V gene: TRBV19; CDR3 protein: ASRTVGGETQY
V gene: TRBV14; CDR3 protein: ASSPTGRETQY
V gene: TRBV19; CDR3 protein: ASSPDRGENGYT
V gene: TRBV28; CDR3 protein: ASSLVMRSGNTIY
V gene: TRBV6-5; CDR3 protein: ASRSLAANTGELF
V gene: TRBV6-5; CDR3 protein: ASNRDRVSQPQH
V gene: TRBV19; CDR3 protein: ASSIAAAADTQY
V gene: TRBV9; CDR3 protein: ASSVSQRISTDTQY
V gene: TRBV5-1; CDR3 protein: ASAPRPGLNSPLH
V gene: TRBV5-1; CDR3 protein: ASPSGEDTIY
V gene: TRBV12-3/TRBV12-4; CDR3 protein: ASSTSTGGYGF
V gene: TRBV12-3/TRBV12-4; CDR3 protein: ASSISGEEKLF
V gene: TRBV3-1/TRBV3-2; CDR3 protein: ASSQAGAHT
V gene: TRBV11-3; CDR3 protein: ASSSGLAVEQY
V gene: TRBV27; CDR3 protein: ASSLRGQRSIQY
V gene: TRBV5-1; CDR3 protein: ASSLGPSGGPDTQY
V gene: TRBV19; CDR3 protein: ATRWGQGIMLGAEAF
V gene: TRBV2; CDR3 protein: ASAGSSTEAF
V gene: TRBV9; CDR3 protein: ASSSGTFTEAF
V gene: TRBV28; CDR3 protein: ASIRGMNTEAF
V gene: TRBV5-1; CDR3 protein: ASRQESTDTQY
V gene: TRBV5-1; CDR3 protein: ASSLDSSYNEQF
V gene: TRBV9; CDR3 protein: ASSRTTGQDNSPLH
V gene: TRBV12-3/TRBV12-4; CDR3 protein: ASSLQFNQPQH
V gene: TRBV6-1; CDR3 protein: ASSEAYRFNTEAF
V gene: TRBV5-6; CDR3 protein: ASSSGQGSNEQF
V gene: TRBV6-5; CDR3 protein: ASSPGQVGELF
V gene: TRBV29-1; CDR3 protein: SVFSGIGVTF
V gene: TRBV7-9; CDR3 protein: ASSWGPPDNEQF
V gene: TRBV10-3; CDR3 protein: AMGGQGSDTEAF
V gene: TRBV2; CDR3 protein: ASSSGTEAF
V gene: TRBV2; CDR3 protein: ASSEGQGGPGELF
V gene: TRBV18; CDR3 protein: ASSPSGGGYEQY
V gene: TRBV5-4; CDR3 protein: ASSLGPGGPMNTEAF
V gene: TRBV29-1; CDR3 protein: SVRRGGAGEQY
V gene: TRBV9; CDR3 protein: ASRPGGGGTDTQY
V gene: TRBV6-5; CDR3 protein: AAQRQGAHGYT
V gene: TRBV6-5; CDR3 protein: ASTFSGSAKNIQY
V gene: TRBV11-2; CDR3 protein: ASSSDRRGGYT
V gene: TRBV29-1; CDR3 protein: SVASQVGETQY
V gene: TRBV6-5; CDR3 protein: ASSYQNRVGANVLT
V gene: TRBV7-3; CDR3 protein: ASSLIGGETQY
V gene: TRBV20-1; CDR3 protein: SARAPPGAF
V gene: TRBV19; CDR3 protein: ASQTVLNEKLF
V gene: TRBV13; CDR3 protein: ASTGIAKNIQY